Below are 27 T cell receptor beta chains sequenced from a single sample in a study of Ad26.COV2.S vaccination and SARS-CoV-2 variants. Treatment denoted: around 19 received Ad26.COV2.S at low or high dose, single or two shots; about 5 received placebo; per-sample allocation not given. Specimen acquisition occurred on day 63 following the initial vaccine or placebo injection. Some clones are missing from TCRdb's copy, which holds only in-frame ones; the method was immunoSEQ multiplex PCR. The sample shows around 300,000 clones, around 89% of them seen only once. Sequences were derived from peripheral blood, sampled in a trial of Ad26.COV2.S vaccine versus placebo. Receptors were obtained from a person between 18 and 65 years old who received the Ad26.COV2.S COVID-19 vaccine or a placebo.

The J gene is TRBJ2-3, the V gene TRBV10-2; a possible D gene is TRBD1 (5 bases). CDR1 and CDR2 from the germline V gene are WSHSY and SAAADI. V lost 0 bases, J lost 4 bases, and 11 bases lay in between. The CDR3 extends over 15 amino acids. DNA of the CDR3: TGCGCCAGCAGTGAGTCGGTATTCAGGGCAGATACGCAGTATTTT. Amino acids: CASSESVFRADTQYF.

This chain connects TRBV7-3 to TRBJ2-1; D remains unclear. CDR3 length: 15 amino acids. From germline, CDR1 is SGHTA and CDR2 FQGTGA. Trimming cost V 1 base and J 7 bases, with 14 bases left between them. The CDR3 DNA follows: TGTGCCAGCAGCTTAAGTCTAGGATCAAAAAATGAGCAGTTCTTC. It codes for CASSLSLGSKNEQFF.

The chain combines TRBV7-8 with TRBJ2-1, with D possibly being TRBD2 (6 bases). The V end was cut by 4 bases, the J end by 0 bases, with 10 bases between. CDR3 length equals 15 residues. Germline lookup yields CDR1 SGHVS and CDR2 FQNEAQ. DNA for the CDR3: TGTGCCAGCAGCTCCCGACTAGACTCCTACAATGAGCAGTTCTTC. Protein: CASSSRLDSYNEQFF. The full variable domain, rest sourced from reference TRBV7-8 and TRBJ2-1, is GAGVSQSPRYKVAKRGQDVALRCDPISGHVSLFWYQQALGQGPEFLTYFQNEAQLDKSGLPSDRFFAERPEGSVSTLKIQRTQQEDSAVYLCASSSRLDSYNEQFFGPGTRLTVL.

The chain is built from TRBV6-6 and TRBJ2-7, with D perhaps matching TRBD1 or TRBD2 (7 bases each). The germline V gene encodes CDR1 MNHNY and CDR2 SVGAGI (reference sequence). Trimming removed 0 bases at V and 5 bases at J, with 14 bases between. This CDR3 is 15 amino acids long. CDR3 amino acids: CASSYSRQGGDEQYF. The CDR3 DNA sequence: TGTGCCAGCAGTTACTCTAGGCAGGGGGGGGACGAGCAGTACTTC.

This sequence joins TRBV15 and TRBJ1-5; 7 bases fit TRBD1. The CDR3 contains 15 residues. The V gene's germline CDR1 is LNHNV and CDR2 YYDKDF (reference sequence). J gave up 2 bases and V 1 base, and 2 bases lay outside the gene matches. As DNA, the CDR3 is TGTGCCACCAGCAGAGGTGACAGGGGCAATCAGCCCCAGCATTTT. Translating it yields CATSRGDRGNQPQHF. The whole variable domain, filled in from reference TRBV15 and TRBJ1-5, reads DAMVIQNPRYQVTQFGKPVTLSCSQTLNHNVMYWYQQKSSQAPKLLFHYYDKDFNNEADTPDNFQSRRPNTSFCFLDIRSPGLGDTAMYLCATSRGDRGNQPQHFGDGTRLSIL.

The chain employs TRBV27 and TRBJ1-2, with TRBD1 as a possible D gene (5 bases). V was shortened by 10 bases and J by 7 bases, with 22 bases between the two germline ends. Looked up from germline, CDR1 is MNHEY and CDR2 is SMNVEV (reference sequence). The CDR3 runs 14 residues. This CDR3 reads CATTFGGGISGYTF. CDR3 bases: TGTGCCACCACTTTTGGGGGGGGAATTAGTGGCTACACCTTC.

This clone was observed a few times. The rearrangement joins TRBV6-1 to TRBJ2-7, with D hard to call. CDR1 and CDR2 from the germline V gene are MNHNS and SASEGT. CDR3 length: 11 amino acids. V dropped 6 bases and J dropped 6 bases, with 9 bases sitting between them. The CDR3 sequence: CASSPPGEQYF. The CDR3 DNA reads as TGTGCCAGCAGCCCCCCTGGCGAGCAGTACTTC.

This chain uses TRBV5-4 with TRBJ2-1, with 10 bases that match TRBD2. This CDR3 spans 16 amino acids. The V and J ends lost 0 bases and 6 bases, in that order; junction bases with no gene match: 6. CDR1 is SGHNT, CDR2 YYREEE, per germline (reference sequence). CDR3 sequence: CASSLDTLAGVNEQFF. For the CDR3, the DNA is TGTGCCAGCAGCTTGGATACCCTAGCGGGAGTCAATGAGCAGTTCTTC.

The J gene is TRBJ2-3, the V gene TRBV19; D remains unclear. CDR3 length: 15 amino acids. The germline V gene has CDR1 LNHDA and CDR2 SQIVND (reference sequence). The V end lost 5 bases, the J end lost 2 bases, and 14 bases lay between the germline ends. The CDR3 reads CASSFYAIPTDTQYF. The CDR3 DNA is TGTGCCAGTAGTTTCTATGCAATCCCCACAGATACGCAGTATTTT.

The chain is built from TRBV2 and TRBJ1-6; D is perhaps TRBD1 (6 bases). The CDR3 is 15 residues long. Germline V gives CDR1 SNHLY, CDR2 FYNNEI. Trimming cost V 5 bases and J 9 bases, with 17 bases left between them. The CDR3 DNA follows: TGTGCCAGCAGTAACAGGGAGGGCTTTGGTTCACCCCTCCACTTT. Translation: CASSNREGFGSPLHF.

This CDR3 is CANTRGPGNTIYF. The CDR3, as DNA: TGTGCCAACACAAGGGGGCCTGGAAACACCATATATTTT. The chain uses TRBV10-3 and TRBJ1-3; 7 bases map to TRBD1. Per germline, CDR1 ENHRY and CDR2 SYGVKD. CDR3 size: 13 residues. The V gene end was trimmed by 10 bases and the J gene end by 2 bases; junction bases not matched to a gene: 5.

This chain connects TRBV6-5 to TRBJ2-6, with a tentative D call TRBD1 (6 bases). Trimming pared 2 bases from V and 9 bases from J, leaving 14 bases between. The germline V gene has CDR1 MNHEY and CDR2 SVGAGI. CDR3 length: 15 residues. CDR3 DNA sequence: TGTGCCAGCAGTTACAGCTGGGACACCGGCAACGTCCTGACTTTC. It specifies CASSYSWDTGNVLTF.

The V and J genes are TRBV15 and TRBJ1-1; 7 bases match TRBD1. The trim removed 3 bases at V and 3 bases at J, leaving 7 bases unmatched. The CDR3 is made up of 15 amino acids. From germline, CDR1 is LNHNV and CDR2 YYDKDF (reference sequence). The CDR3 DNA is TGTGCCACCAGCAGTGAGGGAGGGGGCTACACTGAAGCTTTCTTT. Protein product: CATSSEGGGYTEAFF.

The chain has TRBV18 and TRBJ1-4; TRBD1 aligns across 10 bases. The CDR3 loop spans 14 amino acids. Trimming took 5 bases from V and 6 from J; bases not matched to a gene: 3. CDR1 is KGHSH, CDR2 LQKENI, per germline. The CDR3 is CASSETGGDEKLFF. As DNA, the CDR3 is TGTGCCAGCTCAGAGACAGGGGGCGATGAAAAACTGTTTTTT.

The chain joins TRBV2 to TRBJ1-4; 7 bases match TRBD1. Germline V gene sequence: CDR1 SNHLY, CDR2 FYNNEI. The trim removed 4 bases at V and 2 bases at J, leaving 13 bases unmatched. The CDR3 covers 18 residues. In DNA form, the CDR3 reads TGTGCCAGCAGTGGACCTTATCAACCGGGACAGACTAATGAAAAACTGTTTTTT. This codes for CASSGPYQPGQTNEKLFF.

Relative to its sample, this clone is medium-sized. This chain links TRBV7-2 with TRBJ1-2; D gene ambiguous. V lost 3 bases and J 4 bases, leaving 18 bases between the germline ends. The CDR3 runs 16 residues. CDR1 and CDR2 from the germline V gene are SGHTA and FQGNSA. CDR3 DNA sequence: TGTGCCAGCAGCTTGGTTTCGTCCCAACGGTCCTATGGCTACACCTTC. Translated: CASSLVSSQRSYGYTF.

This clone appeared a single time. The V call is TRBV15, the J call TRBJ2-1, with D unclear. This CDR3 spans 17 amino acids. Germline V lookup: CDR1 LNHNV, CDR2 YYDKDF (reference sequence). The V gene lost 0 bases and the J gene lost 0 bases, with 12 bases spanning the gap. As DNA, the CDR3 is TGTGCCACCAGCAGAGATCCCCCGAGCAGCTCCTACAATGAGCAGTTCTTC. Residues: CATSRDPPSSSYNEQFF.

The gene calls are TRBV7-3 and TRBJ1-2; TRBD1 might be the D (6 bases). CDR1 is SGHTA, CDR2 FQGTGA, per germline. V was clipped by 5 bases and J by 3 bases, with 16 bases between them. This CDR3 is 15 amino acids long. The CDR3 is CASSKSGSGDYGYTF. The CDR3 bases are TGTGCCAGCAGCAAATCTGGGTCAGGGGACTATGGCTACACCTTC.

V usage is TRBV7-2 and J usage is TRBJ1-5; a possible D gene is TRBD1 (6 bases). CDR1 and CDR2 from the germline V gene are SGHTA and FQGNSA. The CDR3 consists of 15 residues. V shed 5 bases and J shed 1 base, with 12 bases lying between them. In DNA form, the CDR3 reads TGTGCCAGCAGCGTTGGCGGGACAAGCAATCAGCCCCAGCATTTT. It specifies CASSVGGTSNQPQHF.

This sequence joins TRBV6-1 and TRBJ2-5; the D gene is possibly TRBD2 (7 bases). The CDR3 has 14 residues. The V end lost 1 base, the J end lost 5 bases, and 11 bases lay between the germline ends. Germline V gene sequence: CDR1 MNHNS, CDR2 SASEGT. The CDR3 DNA sequence: TGTGCCAGCAGTGAAGGGGGGGGCGGGGAGACCCAGTACTTC. This encodes CASSEGGGGETQYF.

The V and J genes are TRBV4-2 and TRBJ2-1; 11 positions agree with TRBD2. With 3 bases clipped from V and 12 bases from J, the junction kept 7 bases outside the gene matches. The V gene's germline CDR1 is LGHNA and CDR2 YNFKEQ. The CDR3 totals 14 residues. DNA for the CDR3: TGTGCCAGCAGCCAGGGGGGACTAGCGGACTGGCAGTTCTTC. Amino acid sequence: CASSQGGLADWQFF.

The gene calls are TRBV20-1 and TRBJ1-1; D is uncertain. Trimming took off 6 bases at V and 1 base at J, with 6 bases between the two ends. Germline V gene sequence: CDR1 DFQATT, CDR2 SNEGSKA (reference sequence). This CDR3 is 11 amino acids long. CDR3 region: CSAPQNTEAFF. For the CDR3, the DNA is TGCAGTGCCCCCCAGAACACTGAAGCTTTCTTT.

The chain couples TRBV6-1 to TRBJ1-5; D unclear. V shed 3 bases and J shed 7 bases, with 19 bases lying between them. CDR1 is MNHNS and CDR2 is SASEGT in the germline V gene. The CDR3 contains 16 residues. In DNA, the CDR3 is TGTGCCAGCAGTGAGGGTCCAGTTTCCCTAGGGCAGCCCCAGCATTTT. Translation: CASSEGPVSLGQPQHF.

This clone appeared once. V is TRBV4-3 and J is TRBJ2-6, with a weak D call TRBD2 (5 bases). This CDR3 is built from 15 residues. In germline, CDR1 is LGHNA, CDR2 YSLEER. Between the trimmed V and J ends, which lost 3 bases and 1 base, there was a span of 7 bases. CDR3 in amino acids: CASSHEGSGANVLTF. CDR3 nucleotide sequence: TGCGCCAGCAGCCACGAGGGTTCTGGGGCCAACGTCCTGACTTTC.

This clone was seen only a few times. The V gene is TRBV5-1, the J gene TRBJ2-2; D might be TRBD2 (6 bases). V shed 4 bases and J shed 7 bases, with 20 bases lying between them. Per the germline V gene, CDR1 is SGHRS and CDR2 is YFSETQ. This CDR3 region has 16 residues. The CDR3 nucleotides are TGCGCCAGCAGCACGGAGGGTAACCCAGCCGTCGGGGAGCTGTTTTTT. Its protein is CASSTEGNPAVGELFF.

The CDR3 region is CASSLGNNQPQHF. The CDR3 coding sequence is TGTGCCAGCAGCTTGGGTAACAATCAGCCCCAGCATTTT. The gene calls are TRBV7-8 and TRBJ1-5; D gene uncertain. Trimming took off 3 bases at V and 3 bases at J, with 6 bases between the two ends. The germline V gene encodes CDR1 SGHVS and CDR2 FQNEAQ. This CDR3 has 13 amino acids.

V gene TRBV7-3 combines with J gene TRBJ2-1; TRBD2 matches at 8 bases. V lost 5 bases and J lost 1; bases outside the gene matches: 7. The CDR3 extends over 16 amino acids. The germline V gene has CDR1 SGHTA and CDR2 FQGTGA. CDR3 residues: CASSPTGTSSYNEQFF. DNA for the CDR3: TGTGCCAGCAGCCCCACCGGGACTAGTTCCTACAATGAGCAGTTCTTC.